The TCR beta chain under discussion was sequenced for a study of PD-L1 blockade in urothelial cancer. V was pared by 2 bases and J by 3 bases, with 5 bases of the junction left unmatched. This CDR3 contains 14 residues. CDR1 and CDR2 from the germline V gene are GTSNPN and SVGIG (reference sequence). The data were produced by immunoSEQ multiplex PCR, yet TCRdb's version contains in-frame clones alone and is incomplete. Among tens of thousands of clones, roughly 84% were seen once, and the ten largest hold about a tenth. Stated time point: pretreatment peripheral blood. The receptor comes from a woman aged 70-85 years with urothelial cancer. This chain connects TRBV30 to TRBJ2-3; the match to TRBD2 covers 7 bases. The source material was PBMCs, sampled around atezolizumab (anti-PD-L1) treatment. CDR3 DNA: TGTGCCTGGAGTCGGCGGGAGCTTACAGATACGCAGTATTTT. Translating gives CAWSRRELTDTQYF.